The source of this T cell receptor beta chain is a study of blood T cell repertoires in COVID-19. Study-wide background: Samples came from the United States, Italy and Spain, spanning acute and convalescent COVID-19.

Participants were aged about 18 to 95 years, lived in around 25 US areas, and enrolled virtually. The ends lost 5 bases at V and 3 bases at J; junction bases unmatched: 15. Germline lookup yields CDR1 SGHTA and CDR2 FQGNSA. CDR3 length: 18 residues. The method was immunoSEQ multiplex PCR; TCRdb's version includes in-frame clones alone and lacks a portion of them. The sample carries around 250,000 clones, almost 85% recorded once. Material: PBMCs or T cells enriched from blood (not recorded which). This sequence joins TRBV7-2 and TRBJ2-5; 10 nucleotides line up with TRBD2. The clonotype was recovered from a woman between 45 and 60 years old with acute COVID-19. Here the CDR3 reads CASSPGGLATPREETQYF. CDR3 DNA: TGTGCCAGCAGCCCCGGGGGACTAGCGACTCCGAGGGAAGAGACCCAGTACTTC.